Detailed here is one TCR beta chain. A single record per CDR3 protein comes from TCRdb applying MiXCR to the PCR reads. Here the sample spans 40,000 to 50,000 distinct CDR3 sequences, over 15% being singletons. The authors gated naive CD8 T cells as CD8+CD4-CCR7+CD45RA+ for sorting. The data belong to a study of molecular identifiers for immune sequencing clone quantification. Looking at the study overall: With replicates, the RNA of about 20,000 or 100,000 naive CD8 cells was split five ways and four were sequenced.

The V gene's germline CDR1 is SGHRS and CDR2 YFSETQ. V gave up 1 base and J gave up 4 bases, with 12 bases separating them. CDR3 length: 14 amino acids. The receptor was derived from a human donor in good health. Some libraries in this study had Jurkat cell RNA spiked in. The V gene is TRBV5-1, the J gene TRBJ2-7, with a possible D match to TRBD2 (5 bases). Specimen: naive CD8+ T cells from blood, with Jurkat cell RNA spiked in. The subset is: FACS-sorted CD8+CD4-CCR7+CD45RA+ naive T cells. CDR3 coding DNA: TGCGCCAGCAGCTTGAGAGGGTCTTGGTACGAGCAGTACTTC. Its protein product is CASSLRGSWYEQYF.